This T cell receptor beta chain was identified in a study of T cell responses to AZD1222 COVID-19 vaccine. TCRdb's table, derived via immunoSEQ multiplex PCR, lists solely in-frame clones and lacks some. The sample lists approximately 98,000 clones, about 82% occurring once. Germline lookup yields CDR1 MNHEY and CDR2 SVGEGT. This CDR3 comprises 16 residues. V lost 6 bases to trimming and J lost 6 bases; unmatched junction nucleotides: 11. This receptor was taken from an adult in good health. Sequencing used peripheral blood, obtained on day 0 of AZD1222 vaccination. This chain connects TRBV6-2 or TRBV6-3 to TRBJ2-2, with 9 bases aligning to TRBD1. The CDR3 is CASSQGQGIYAGELFF. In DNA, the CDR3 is TGTGCCAGCAGCCAGGGACAGGGCATTTACGCCGGGGAGCTGTTTTTT.